This TCR beta chain was sequenced for a study of shared clonotypes between healthy human individuals. Broader study findings: Estimated clonotype richness was generally higher in naive than memory subsets. Blood alone was sampled, and tissue repertoires likely differ.

Sequenced by immunoSEQ multiplex PCR; TCRdb stores in-frame clones only, minus some. The repertoire consists of 600,000 to 750,000 clones, with around 90% occurring once and the leading ten covering 30% to 40%. From germline, CDR1 is MNHEY and CDR2 SMNVEV (reference sequence). This CDR3 has 16 amino acids. After removal of 0 bases from V and 2 bases from J, the junction contained 6 bases not matched to a gene. Regarding this clone: Antigen: not known.

This chain links TRBV27 with TRBJ1-2, with 7 positions matching TRBD1. Sequencing was done on a sample of memory CD8+ T cells from PBMCs. The subset denotes: CD45RO+ cells pooled with CCR7-negative TemRA cells. This TCR was sampled from a man in his late teens or twenties in good health. Some clones in this sample may be carry-over from other donors' samples. The CDR3, as DNA: TGTGCCAGCAGTTTATCAGCCGGGACAGTGAACTATGGCTACACCTTC. Translating it yields CASSLSAGTVNYGYTF.